The 13 T cell receptor beta chains in this list originate from one sample, sequenced in a study of blood T cells in healthy people across ages. A second PCR of roughly 7 to 11 cycles used a sample-barcoded 5' primer and a J-beta primer mix. TCRdb ran MiXCR on the 5' RACE reads and lists one entry per CDR3 protein. The data show some 760,000 distinct CDR3 sequences, with 20% to 30% seen just once and 9.4% held by the top ten. Another study also made use of these data, one on T cells of mothers and their children.

The sample was blood. Receptors were obtained from a boy between 5 and 17 years old in good health.

V usage is TRBV6-1 and J usage is TRBJ2-3, with TRBD2 matching over 8 bases. CDR1 and CDR2 from the germline V gene are MNHNS and SASEGT. Trimming took 5 bases from V and 4 from J; bases not matched to a gene: 14. This CDR3 has 17 amino acids. The CDR3 loop is CASSPRRGAEPPDTQYF. For the CDR3, the DNA is TGTGCCAGCAGTCCCCGGCGGGGGGCCGAGCCGCCAGATACGCAGTATTTT.

The V gene is TRBV29-1, the J gene TRBJ2-2, with 11 bases that match TRBD1. V was clipped by 4 bases and J by 3 bases; unmatched bases: 4. There are 15 residues in the CDR3. Per the germline V gene, CDR1 is SQVTM and CDR2 is ANQGSEA. The CDR3 region is CSVAPGQGDTGELFF. The DNA for the CDR3 is TGCAGCGTTGCCCCGGGACAGGGGGACACCGGGGAGCTGTTTTTT.

This clonotype was counted only a few times. The junction departs from the called germline gene at one end, perhaps through a read error. The chain uses TRBV29-1 and TRBJ2-5; D possibly corresponds to TRBD2 (5 bases). The CDR3 loop spans 13 amino acids. CDR1 is SQVTM and CDR2 is ANQGSEA in the germline V gene. For the CDR3, the DNA is TGCAGCGTTGGACGGGGAAGCCAACAGACCCAGTACTTC. It translates to CSVGRGSQQTQYF. Together with reference TRBV29-1 and TRBJ2-5, the CDR3 gives the full variable domain: SAVISQKPSRDICQRGTSLTIQCQVDSQVTMMFWYRQQPGQSLTLIATANQGSEATYESGFVIDKFPISRPNLTFSTLTVSNMSPEDSSIYLCSVGRGSQQTQYFGPGTRLLVL.

The chain carries TRBV20-1 and TRBJ2-3; D may match TRBD1 or TRBD2 (5 bases each). Per the germline V gene, CDR1 is DFQATT and CDR2 is SNEGSKA (reference sequence). Trimming left V 5 bases short and J 3 bases short, with 18 bases between. CDR3 length: 15 amino acids. CDR3 nucleotide sequence: TGCAGTGCTCCTCCCTACCCGGGACGTACAGATACGCAGTATTTT. It codes for CSAPPYPGRTDTQYF.

This clonotype turned up a few times. The chain recombines TRBV7-2 with TRBJ2-5; 8 nucleotides agree with TRBD2. The CDR3 consists of 14 residues. V lost 3 bases, J lost 5 bases, and 5 bases stayed unmatched. Per the germline V gene, CDR1 is SGHTA and CDR2 is FQGNSA. CDR3 in amino acids: CASSFETSAETQYF. The CDR3 nucleotides are TGTGCCAGCAGCTTCGAGACTAGCGCTGAGACCCAGTACTTC.

V usage is TRBV11-2 and J usage is TRBJ2-4; TRBD2 matches 9 bases. The CDR3 has 17 residues. Germline V gene data show CDR1 as SGHAT and CDR2 as FQNNGV. The trim removed 5 bases at V and 1 base at J, leaving 9 bases unmatched. DNA of the CDR3: TGTGCCAGCAGCCATCATAGCGGGAGCCCTGCCAAAAACATTCAGTACTTC. Amino acid sequence: CASSHHSGSPAKNIQYF.

This clonotype occurred a few times. The V and J genes are TRBV12-3 or TRBV12-4 and TRBJ1-2; 7 nucleotides match TRBD1. The CDR3 runs to 14 residues. The V and J ends lost 5 bases and 3 bases, in that order; junction bases with no gene match: 6. DNA of the CDR3: TGTGCCAGCAGTCAGGGGGGCCAGCACTATGGCTACACCTTC. This translates into CASSQGGQHYGYTF.

J is TRBJ2-2 and V is TRBV27; D may be TRBD2 (5 bases). Trimming pared 8 bases from V and 6 bases from J, leaving 13 bases between. Germline assignment: CDR1 MNHEY and CDR2 SMNVEV (reference sequence). The CDR3 is 13 residues long. DNA of the CDR3: TGTGCCAGCGGTACGAGGCGGGCCGGGGAGCTGTTTTTT. Translation: CASGTRRAGELFF.

The chain joins TRBV9 to TRBJ2-2; TRBD1 agrees at 9 bases. V trimming: 6 bases; J trimming: 6 bases; junction bases outside the gene matches: 12. From germline, CDR1 is SGDLS and CDR2 YYNGEE. The CDR3 sequence is 16 residues long. The CDR3 DNA follows: TGTGCCAGCAATCCGGGGACAGGGACCTTTTCCGGGGAGCTGTTTTTT. Amino acids: CASNPGTGTFSGELFF.

This clonotype showed up just a few times. The CDR3 DNA sequence: TGTGCCAGCAGCTTGCGTGGTACAGGGGGGAGCTCTGGGGCCAACGTCCTGACTTTC. Translating gives CASSLRGTGGSSGANVLTF. The V and J genes are TRBV5-5 and TRBJ2-6; TRBD1 aligns across 8 bases. V dropped 1 base and J dropped 0; count of bases not matched to a gene: 9. Germline V lookup: CDR1 SGHKS, CDR2 YYEKEE (reference sequence). The CDR3 extends over 19 amino acids.

The rearrangement uses TRBV7-3 and TRBJ2-1; tentatively, D is TRBD1 or TRBD2 (5 bases each). This CDR3 is 14 amino acids long. With 8 bases removed from V and 4 bases from J, the gap between germline ends came to 15 bases. From germline, CDR1 is SGHTA and CDR2 FQGTGA. CDR3 in DNA: TGTGCCAGCGGCAGGGCGGGCTCTTACAATGAGCAGTTCTTC. It yields the protein CASGRAGSYNEQFF.

This clonotype was counted a few times. The chain couples TRBV5-1 to TRBJ2-5; 7 positions agree with TRBD1. Per germline, CDR1 SGHRS and CDR2 YFSETQ. V was pared by 5 bases and J by 0 bases, with 1 base of the junction left unmatched. There are 13 residues in the CDR3. This CDR3 reads CASRGGYQETQYF. The CDR3 coding sequence is TGCGCCAGCAGAGGGGGCTACCAAGAGACCCAGTACTTC. The whole variable domain, filled in from reference TRBV5-1 and TRBJ2-5, reads KAGVTQTPRYLIKTRGQQVTLSCSPISGHRSVSWYQQTPGQGLQFLFEYFSETQRNKGNFPGRFSGRQFSNSRSEMNVSTLELGDSALYLCASRGGYQETQYFGPGTRLLVL.

The genes are TRBV7-2 and TRBJ2-7; D unresolved. The germline V and J ends were trimmed by 5 bases and 0 bases, with 8 bases remaining between them. This CDR3 is 13 amino acids long. Germline V gene lookup returns CDR1 SGHTA and CDR2 FQGNSA. DNA for the CDR3: TGTGCCAGCAGCGAGTCGAGCTCCTACGAGCAGTACTTC. Translating it yields CASSESSSYEQYF.